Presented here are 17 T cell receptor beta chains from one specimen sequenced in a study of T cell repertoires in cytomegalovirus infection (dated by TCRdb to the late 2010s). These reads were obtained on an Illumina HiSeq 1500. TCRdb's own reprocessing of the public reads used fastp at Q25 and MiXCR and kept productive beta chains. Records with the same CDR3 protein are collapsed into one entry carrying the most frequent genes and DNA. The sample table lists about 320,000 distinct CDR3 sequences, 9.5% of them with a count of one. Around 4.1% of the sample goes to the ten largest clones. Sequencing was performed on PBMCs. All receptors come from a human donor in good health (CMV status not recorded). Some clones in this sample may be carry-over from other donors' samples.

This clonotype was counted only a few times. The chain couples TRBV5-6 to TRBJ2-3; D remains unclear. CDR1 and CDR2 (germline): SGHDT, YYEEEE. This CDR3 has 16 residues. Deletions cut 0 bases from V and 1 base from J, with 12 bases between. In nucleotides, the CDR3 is TGTGCCAGCAGCTTGGCCAAGTGGGCCCGCACAGATACGCAGTATTTT. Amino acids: CASSLAKWARTDTQYF.

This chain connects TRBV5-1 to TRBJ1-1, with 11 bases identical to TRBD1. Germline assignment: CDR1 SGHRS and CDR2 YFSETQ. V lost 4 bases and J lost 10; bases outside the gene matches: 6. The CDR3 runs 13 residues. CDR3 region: CASSPGTGGTAFF. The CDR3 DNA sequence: TGCGCCAGCAGCCCTGGGACAGGGGGGACAGCTTTCTTT.

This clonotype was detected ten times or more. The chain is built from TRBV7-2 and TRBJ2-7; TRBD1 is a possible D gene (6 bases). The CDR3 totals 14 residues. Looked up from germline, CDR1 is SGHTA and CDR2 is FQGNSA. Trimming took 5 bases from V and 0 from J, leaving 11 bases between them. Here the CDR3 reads CASSPLDSSYEQYF. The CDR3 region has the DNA TGTGCCAGCAGCCCTTTGGACAGCTCCTACGAGCAGTACTTC.

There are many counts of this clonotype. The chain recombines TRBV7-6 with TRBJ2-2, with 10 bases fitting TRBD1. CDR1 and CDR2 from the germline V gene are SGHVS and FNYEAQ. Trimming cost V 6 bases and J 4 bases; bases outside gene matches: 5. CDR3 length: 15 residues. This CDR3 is CASSFGTGVTGELFF. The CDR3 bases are TGTGCCAGCAGTTTCGGGACAGGGGTCACCGGGGAGCTGTTTTTT.

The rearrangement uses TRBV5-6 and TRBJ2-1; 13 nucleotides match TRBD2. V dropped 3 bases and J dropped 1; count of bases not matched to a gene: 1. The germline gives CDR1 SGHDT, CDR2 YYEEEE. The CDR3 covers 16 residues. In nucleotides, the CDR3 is TGTGCCAGCAGCTGGGGACTAGCGGGATCCTACAATGAGCAGTTCTTC. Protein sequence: CASSWGLAGSYNEQFF.

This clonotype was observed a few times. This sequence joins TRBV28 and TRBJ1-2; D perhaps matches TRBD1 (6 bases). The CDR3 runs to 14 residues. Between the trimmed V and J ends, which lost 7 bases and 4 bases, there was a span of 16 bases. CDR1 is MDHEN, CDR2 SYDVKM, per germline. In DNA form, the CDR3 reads TGTGCCAGCATAGCGAGGGGGAGCCTCTATGGCTACACCTTC. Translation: CASIARGSLYGYTF.

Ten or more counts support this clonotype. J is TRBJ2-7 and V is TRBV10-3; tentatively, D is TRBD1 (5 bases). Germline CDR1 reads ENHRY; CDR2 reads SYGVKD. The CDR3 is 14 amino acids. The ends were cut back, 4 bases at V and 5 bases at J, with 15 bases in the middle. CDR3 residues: CAISVKQGANEQYF. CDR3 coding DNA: TGTGCCATCAGTGTAAAGCAGGGCGCCAACGAGCAGTACTTC.

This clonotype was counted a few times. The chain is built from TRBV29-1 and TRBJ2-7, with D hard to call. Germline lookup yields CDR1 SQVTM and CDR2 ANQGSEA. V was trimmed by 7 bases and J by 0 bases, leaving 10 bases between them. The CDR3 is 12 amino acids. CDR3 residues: CSAIGSSYEQYF. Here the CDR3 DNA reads TGCAGCGCTATTGGTTCCTCCTACGAGCAGTACTTC.

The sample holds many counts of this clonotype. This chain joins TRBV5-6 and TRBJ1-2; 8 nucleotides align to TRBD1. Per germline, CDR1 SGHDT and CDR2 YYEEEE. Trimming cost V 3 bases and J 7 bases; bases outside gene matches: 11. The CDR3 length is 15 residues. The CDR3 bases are TGTGCCAGCAGCTACTGGGACAGGTTGCGGCTTGGCTACACCTTC. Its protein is CASSYWDRLRLGYTF.

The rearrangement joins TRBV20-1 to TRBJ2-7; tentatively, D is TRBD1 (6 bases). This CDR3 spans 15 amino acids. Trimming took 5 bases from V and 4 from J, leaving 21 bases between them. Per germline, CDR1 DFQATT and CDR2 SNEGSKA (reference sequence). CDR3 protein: CSAQNAGQTTYEQYF. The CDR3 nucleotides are TGCAGTGCTCAAAATGCAGGACAGACGACTTACGAGCAGTACTTC.

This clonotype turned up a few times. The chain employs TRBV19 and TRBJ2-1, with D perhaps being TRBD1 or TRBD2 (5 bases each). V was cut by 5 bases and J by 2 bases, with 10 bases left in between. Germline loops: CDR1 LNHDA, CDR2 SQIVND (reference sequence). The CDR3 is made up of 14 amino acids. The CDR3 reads CASSGRDPYNEQFF. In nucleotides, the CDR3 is TGTGCCAGTAGTGGCCGGGACCCCTACAATGAGCAGTTCTTC. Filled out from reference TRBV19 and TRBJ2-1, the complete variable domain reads DGGITQSPKYLFRKEGQNVTLSCEQNLNHDAMYWYRQDPGQGLRLIYYSQIVNDFQKGDIAEGYSVSREKKESFPLTVTSAQKNPTAFYLCASSGRDPYNEQFFGPGTRLTVL.

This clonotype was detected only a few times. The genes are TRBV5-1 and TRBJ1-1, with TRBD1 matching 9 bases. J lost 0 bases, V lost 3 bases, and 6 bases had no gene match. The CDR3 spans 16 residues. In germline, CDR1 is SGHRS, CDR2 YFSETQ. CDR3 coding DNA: TGCGCCAGCAGCTCCACCGGGACAGGGTTGAACACTGAAGCTTTCTTT. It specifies CASSSTGTGLNTEAFF.

The CDR3 DNA sequence: TGCAGTGCTAGTCACGGGGACAGGGGAATGAGTAGCTCTGGAAACACCATATATTTT. It is translated as CSASHGDRGMSSSGNTIYF. This chain links TRBV20-1 with TRBJ1-3, with TRBD1 matching 10 bases. The CDR3 loop spans 19 amino acids. Per the germline V gene, CDR1 is DFQATT and CDR2 is SNEGSKA (reference sequence). With V trimmed by 3 bases and J by 0 bases, 14 bases remained unmatched.

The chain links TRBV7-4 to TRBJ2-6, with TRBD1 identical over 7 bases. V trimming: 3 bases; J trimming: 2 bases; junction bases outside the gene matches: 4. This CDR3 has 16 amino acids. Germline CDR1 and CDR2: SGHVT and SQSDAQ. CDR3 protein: CASSLADRAGANVLTF. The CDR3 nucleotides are TGTGCCAGCAGCTTGGCAGACAGGGCTGGGGCCAACGTCCTGACTTTC.

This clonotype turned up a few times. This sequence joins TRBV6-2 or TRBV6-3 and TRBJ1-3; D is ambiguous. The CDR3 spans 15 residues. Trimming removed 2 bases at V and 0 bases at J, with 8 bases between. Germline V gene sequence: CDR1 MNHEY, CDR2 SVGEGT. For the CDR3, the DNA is TGTGCCAGCAGTTACGTAGGATCCTCTGGAAACACCATATATTTT. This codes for CASSYVGSSGNTIYF.

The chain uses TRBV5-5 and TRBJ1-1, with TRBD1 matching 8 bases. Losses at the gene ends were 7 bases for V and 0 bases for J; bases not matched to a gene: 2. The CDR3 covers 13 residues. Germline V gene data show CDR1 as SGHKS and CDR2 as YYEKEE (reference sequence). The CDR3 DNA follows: TGTGCCAGCGCAGGGGGCATGAACACTGAAGCTTTCTTT. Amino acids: CASAGGMNTEAFF.

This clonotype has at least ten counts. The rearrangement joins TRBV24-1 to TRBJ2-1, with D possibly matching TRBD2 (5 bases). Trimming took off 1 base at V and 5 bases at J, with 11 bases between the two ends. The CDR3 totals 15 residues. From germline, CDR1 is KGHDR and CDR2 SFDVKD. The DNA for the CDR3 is TGTGCCACCAGTGATTTCGGCGGGCTAAACAATGAGCAGTTCTTC. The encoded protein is CATSDFGGLNNEQFF.